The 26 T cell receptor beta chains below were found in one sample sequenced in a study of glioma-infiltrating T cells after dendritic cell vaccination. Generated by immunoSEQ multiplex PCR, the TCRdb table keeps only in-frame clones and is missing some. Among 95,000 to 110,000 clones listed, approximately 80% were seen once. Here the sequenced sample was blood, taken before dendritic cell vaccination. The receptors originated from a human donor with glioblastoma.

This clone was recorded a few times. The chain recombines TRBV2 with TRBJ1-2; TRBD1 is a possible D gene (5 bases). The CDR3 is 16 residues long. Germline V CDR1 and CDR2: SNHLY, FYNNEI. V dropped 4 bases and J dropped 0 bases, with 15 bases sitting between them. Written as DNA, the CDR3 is TGTGCCAGCAGTGTTGAGGGGACTGCTTCTAACTATGGCTACACCTTC. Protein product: CASSVEGTASNYGYTF.

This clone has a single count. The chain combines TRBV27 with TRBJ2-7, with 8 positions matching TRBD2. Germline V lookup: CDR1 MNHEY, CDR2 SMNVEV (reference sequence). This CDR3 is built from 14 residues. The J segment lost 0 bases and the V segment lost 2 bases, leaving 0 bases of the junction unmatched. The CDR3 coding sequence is TGTGCCAGCAGTTTAGGGACTAGCTCCTACGAGCAGTACTTC. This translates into CASSLGTSSYEQYF.

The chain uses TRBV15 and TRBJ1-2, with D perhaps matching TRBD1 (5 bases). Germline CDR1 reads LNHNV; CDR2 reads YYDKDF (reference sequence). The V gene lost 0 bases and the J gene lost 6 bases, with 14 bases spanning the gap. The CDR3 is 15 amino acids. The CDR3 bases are TGTGCCACCAGCAGAGATCGTCATCGCAGGGATGGCTACACCTTC. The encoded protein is CATSRDRHRRDGYTF.

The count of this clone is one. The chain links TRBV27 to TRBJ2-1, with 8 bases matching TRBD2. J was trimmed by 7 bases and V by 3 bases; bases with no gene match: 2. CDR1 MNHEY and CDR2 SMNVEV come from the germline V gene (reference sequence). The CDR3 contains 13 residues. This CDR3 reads CASSFGGGNEQFF. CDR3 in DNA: TGTGCCAGCAGTTTCGGCGGGGGGAATGAGCAGTTCTTC.

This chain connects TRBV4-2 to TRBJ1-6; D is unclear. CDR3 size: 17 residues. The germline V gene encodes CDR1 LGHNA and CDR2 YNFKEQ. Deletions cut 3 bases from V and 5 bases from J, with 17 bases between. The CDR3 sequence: CASSQATSWVDNSPLHF. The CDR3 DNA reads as TGTGCCAGCAGCCAGGCAACTAGTTGGGTGGATAATTCACCCCTCCACTTT.

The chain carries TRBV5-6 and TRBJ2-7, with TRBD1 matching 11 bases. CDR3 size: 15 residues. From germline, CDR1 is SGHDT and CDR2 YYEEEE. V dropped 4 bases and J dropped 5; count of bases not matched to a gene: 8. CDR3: CASSNRDRGDDEQYF. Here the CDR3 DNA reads TGTGCCAGCAGCAACCGGGACAGGGGGGATGACGAGCAGTACTTC.

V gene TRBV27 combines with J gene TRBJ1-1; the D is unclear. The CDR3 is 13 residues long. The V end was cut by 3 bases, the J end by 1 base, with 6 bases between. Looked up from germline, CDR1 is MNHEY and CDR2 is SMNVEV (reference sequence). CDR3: CASSLGRNTEAFF. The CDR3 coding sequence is TGTGCCAGCAGTTTGGGCCGGAACACTGAAGCTTTCTTT.

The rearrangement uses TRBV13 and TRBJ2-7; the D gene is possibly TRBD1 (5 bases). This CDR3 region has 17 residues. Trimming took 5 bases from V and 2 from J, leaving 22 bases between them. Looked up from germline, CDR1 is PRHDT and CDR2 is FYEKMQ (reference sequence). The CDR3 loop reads CASSLEKSVGRAYEQYF. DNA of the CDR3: TGTGCCAGCAGCCTGGAAAAGAGCGTAGGCAGGGCCTACGAGCAGTACTTC.

CDR3 nucleotide sequence: TGCGCCAGCAGCCCCTGGGGGGGCTCTGGAAACACCATATATTTT. It is translated as CASSPWGGSGNTIYF. The chain links TRBV5-1 to TRBJ1-3; D might be TRBD1 (5 bases). CDR1 and CDR2 from the germline V gene are SGHRS and YFSETQ. With 4 bases removed from V and 0 bases from J, the gap between germline ends came to 11 bases. There are 15 residues in the CDR3.

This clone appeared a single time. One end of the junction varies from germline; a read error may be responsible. CDR3 residues: CASGLSGEGSF. CDR3 DNA: TGTGCTAGTGGTTTAAGTGGCGAGGGATCCTTC. This chain links TRBV12-5 with TRBJ1-2; no reliable D call. This CDR3 spans 11 amino acids. The germline CDR1 and CDR2 sequences are LGHNT and FRNRAP.

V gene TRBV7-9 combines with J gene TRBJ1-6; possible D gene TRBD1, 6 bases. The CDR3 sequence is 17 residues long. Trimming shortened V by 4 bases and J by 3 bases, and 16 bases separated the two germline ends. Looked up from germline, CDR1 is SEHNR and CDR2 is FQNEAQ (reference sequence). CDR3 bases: TGTGCCAGCAGCTCCCAGGGGACGGGCCTCTATAATTCACCCCTCCACTTT. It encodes CASSSQGTGLYNSPLHF.

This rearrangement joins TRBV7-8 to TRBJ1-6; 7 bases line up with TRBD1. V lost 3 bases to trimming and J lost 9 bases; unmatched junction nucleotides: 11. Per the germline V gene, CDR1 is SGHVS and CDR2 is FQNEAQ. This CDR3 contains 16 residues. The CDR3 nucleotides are TGTGCCAGCAGCTTGGGAACAGGGGAAGAATCTTCACCCCTCCACTTT. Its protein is CASSLGTGEESSPLHF.

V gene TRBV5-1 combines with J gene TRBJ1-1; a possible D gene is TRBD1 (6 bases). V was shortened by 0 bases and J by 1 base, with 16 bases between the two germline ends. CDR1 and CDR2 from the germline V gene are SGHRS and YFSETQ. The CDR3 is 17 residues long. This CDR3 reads CASSLAVPGVGNTEAFF. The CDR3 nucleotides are TGCGCCAGCAGCTTGGCTGTACCAGGGGTTGGGAACACTGAAGCTTTCTTT. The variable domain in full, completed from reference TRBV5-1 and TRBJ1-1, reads KAGVTQTPRYLIKTRGQQVTLSCSPISGHRSVSWYQQTPGQGLQFLFEYFSETQRNKGNFPGRFSGRQFSNSRSEMNVSTLELGDSALYLCASSLAVPGVGNTEAFFGQGTRLTVV.

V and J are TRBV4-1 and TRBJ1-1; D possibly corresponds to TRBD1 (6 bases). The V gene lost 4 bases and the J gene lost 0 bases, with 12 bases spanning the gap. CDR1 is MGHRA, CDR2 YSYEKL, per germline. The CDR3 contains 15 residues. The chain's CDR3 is CASSPKTGMNTEAFF. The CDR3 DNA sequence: TGCGCCAGCAGCCCTAAGACAGGCATGAACACTGAAGCTTTCTTT.

CDR3 DNA: TGTGCCAGCTCACCAAGCGGGGAAGTTTATGCCGGGGAGCTGTTTTTT. Translation: CASSPSGEVYAGELFF. V usage is TRBV18 and J usage is TRBJ2-2; 7 nucleotides match TRBD2. CDR1 and CDR2 (germline): KGHSH, LQKENI. V lost 2 bases and J lost 6; bases outside the gene matches: 9. The CDR3 runs to 16 residues. The variable domain in full, completed from reference TRBV18 and TRBJ2-2, reads NAGVMQNPRHLVRRRGQEARLRCSPMKGHSHVYWYRQLPEEGLKFMVYLQKENIIDESGMPKERFSAEFPKEGPSILRIQQVVRGDSAAYFCASSPSGEVYAGELFFGEGSRLTVL.

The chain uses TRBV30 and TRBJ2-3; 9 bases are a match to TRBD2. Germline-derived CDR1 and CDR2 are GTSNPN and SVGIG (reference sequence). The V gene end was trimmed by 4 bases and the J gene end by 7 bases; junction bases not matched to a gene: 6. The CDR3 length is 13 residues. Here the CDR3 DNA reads TGTGCCTGGAACGGCGGGGGGGCGAATACGCAGTATTTT. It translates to CAWNGGGANTQYF.

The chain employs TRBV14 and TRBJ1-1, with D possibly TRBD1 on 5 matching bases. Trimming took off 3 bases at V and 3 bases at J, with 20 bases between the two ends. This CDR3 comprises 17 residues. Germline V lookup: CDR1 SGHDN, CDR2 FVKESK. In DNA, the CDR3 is TGTGCCAGCAGCCACAATCGGGGGGTGAGGGTTGACACTGAAGCTTTCTTT. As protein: CASSHNRGVRVDTEAFF.

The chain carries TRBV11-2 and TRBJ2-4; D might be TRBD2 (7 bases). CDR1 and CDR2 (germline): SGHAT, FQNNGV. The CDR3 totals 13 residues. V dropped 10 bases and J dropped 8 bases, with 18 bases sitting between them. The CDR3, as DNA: TGTGCCACCGAGGGAGGGGGGCCGGACATTCAGTACTTC. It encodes CATEGGGPDIQYF. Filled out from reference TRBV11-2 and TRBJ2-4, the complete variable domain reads EAGVAQSPRYKIIEKRQSVAFWCNPISGHATLYWYQQILGQGPKLLIQFQNNGVVDDSQLPKDRFSAERLKGVDSTLKIQPAKLEDSAVYLCATEGGGPDIQYFGAGTRLSVL.

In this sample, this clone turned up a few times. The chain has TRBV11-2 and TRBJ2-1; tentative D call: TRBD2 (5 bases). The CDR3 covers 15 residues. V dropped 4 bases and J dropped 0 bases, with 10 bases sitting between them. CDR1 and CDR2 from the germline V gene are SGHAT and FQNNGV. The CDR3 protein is CASSSDGDSYNEQFF. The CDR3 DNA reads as TGTGCCAGCAGCTCCGACGGGGACTCCTACAATGAGCAGTTCTTC.

Written as DNA, the CDR3 is TGTGCCAGCAGTACCACACCGAACACCGGGGAGCTGTTTTTT. Translated: CASSTTPNTGELFF. This chain links TRBV2 with TRBJ2-2, with unresolved D. The CDR3 has 14 amino acids. Trimming removed 5 bases at V and 0 bases at J, with 7 bases between. Per germline, CDR1 SNHLY and CDR2 FYNNEI.

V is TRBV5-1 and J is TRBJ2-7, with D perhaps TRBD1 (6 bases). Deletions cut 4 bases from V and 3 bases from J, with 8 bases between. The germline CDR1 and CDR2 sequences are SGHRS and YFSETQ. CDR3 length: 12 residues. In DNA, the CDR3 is TGCGCCAGCAGCACACAGGGCTACGAGCAGTACTTC. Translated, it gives CASSTQGYEQYF.

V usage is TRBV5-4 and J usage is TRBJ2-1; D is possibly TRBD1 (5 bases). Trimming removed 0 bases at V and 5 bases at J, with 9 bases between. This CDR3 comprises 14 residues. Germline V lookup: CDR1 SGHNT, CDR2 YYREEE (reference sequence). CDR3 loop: CASSLGGRNNEQFF. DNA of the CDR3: TGTGCCAGCAGCTTGGGGGGCCGAAACAATGAGCAGTTCTTC. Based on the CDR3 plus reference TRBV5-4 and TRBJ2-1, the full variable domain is ETGVTQSPTHLIKTRGQQVTLRCSSQSGHNTVSWYQQALGQGPQFIFQYYREEENGRGNFPPRFSGLQFPNYSSELNVNALELDDSALYLCASSLGGRNNEQFFGPGTRLTVL.

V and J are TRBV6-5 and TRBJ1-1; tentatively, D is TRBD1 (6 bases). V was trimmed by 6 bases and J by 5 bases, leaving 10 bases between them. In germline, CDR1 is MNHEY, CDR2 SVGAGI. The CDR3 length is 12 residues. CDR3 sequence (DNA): TGTGCCAGCAGGACAGGTCCGACTGAAGCTTTCTTT. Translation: CASRTGPTEAFF.

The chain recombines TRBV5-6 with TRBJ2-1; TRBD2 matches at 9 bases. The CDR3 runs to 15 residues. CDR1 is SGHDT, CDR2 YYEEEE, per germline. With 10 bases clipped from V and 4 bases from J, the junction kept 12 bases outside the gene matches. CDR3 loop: CACVRAGGRYNEQFF. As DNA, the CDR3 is TGTGCCTGCGTTCGGGCGGGGGGGCGATACAATGAGCAGTTCTTC.

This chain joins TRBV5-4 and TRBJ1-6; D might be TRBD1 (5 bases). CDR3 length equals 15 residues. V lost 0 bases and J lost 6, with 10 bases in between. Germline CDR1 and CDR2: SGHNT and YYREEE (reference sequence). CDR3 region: CASSLVPGSNSPLHF. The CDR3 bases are TGTGCCAGCAGCTTGGTTCCAGGGTCTAATTCACCCCTCCACTTT.

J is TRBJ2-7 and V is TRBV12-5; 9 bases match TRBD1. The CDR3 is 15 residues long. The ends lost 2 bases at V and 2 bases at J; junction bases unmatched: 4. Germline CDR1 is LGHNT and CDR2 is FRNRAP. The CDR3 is CASGLWTGATYEQYF. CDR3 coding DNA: TGTGCTAGTGGTTTGTGGACAGGGGCAACCTACGAGCAGTACTTC.